This T cell receptor beta chain derives from a study of CD8 T cells in Susac syndrome. Comment on this clonotype: Its specificity is unknown.

Study-level points and caveats: The number of individuals included in the study's TCR sequencing and HLA analysis was acknowledged as relatively small.

The CDR3 runs 13 residues. The V end was cut by 2 bases, the J end by 7 bases, with 9 bases between. Germline loops: CDR1 KGHSH, CDR2 LQKENI. When the RNA was reverse transcribed, random hexamers were used with an input of about 0.45 to 1 ug. Amplification of TCR beta CDR3 used immunoSEQ multiplex PCR across 54 Vbeta and 13 Jbeta. TCRdb reanalysed the immunoSEQ multiplex PCR reads using MiXCR and keeps one entry per CDR3 protein. The sample records about 120,000 distinct CDR3 sequences, about nine tenths being singletons. FACS enriched CD8+ TEMRA cells, while bulk CD8+ and CD4+ were negatively isolated.

This chain connects TRBV18 to TRBJ2-1; D remains unclear. The TCR sequence derives from a human donor in good health. The sequenced sample consisted of CD8+ T cells from PBMCs. The CDR3 DNA sequence: TGTGCCAGCTCACCAGAGGCTGAGAATGAGCAGTTCTTC. It codes for CASSPEAENEQFF.